Each of the 11 T cell receptor beta chains below was sequenced from the same sample in a study of tumor-infiltrating lymphocytes in oesophageal squamous cell carcinoma. TCRdb analysed the PCR reads with MiXCR anew, one entry per CDR3 protein. The sample has some 15,000 distinct CDR3 sequences, approximately 46% seen once. Input material: blood. All receptors derive from a female donor with esophageal squamous cell carcinoma.

CDR3 sequence: CASSSGRADYGYTF. DNA of the CDR3: TGTGCCAGCAGCTCGGGACGGGCGGACTATGGCTACACCTTC. The chain uses TRBV7-8 and TRBJ1-2, with a tentative D call TRBD1 (5 bases). V lost 4 bases, J lost 3 bases, and 12 bases lay in between. The germline gives CDR1 SGHVS, CDR2 FQNEAQ. The CDR3 extends over 14 amino acids.

This clonotype showed up many times. The rearrangement uses TRBV4-1 and TRBJ2-7; D call uncertain. Germline V gene data show CDR1 as MGHRA and CDR2 as YSYEKL. V was shortened by 3 bases and J by 6 bases, with 6 bases between the two germline ends. The CDR3 loop spans 11 amino acids. CDR3 bases: TGCGCCAGCAGCCAGGCAGGCGAGCAGTACTTC. This sequence encodes CASSQAGEQYF.

In its sample, this clonotype was seen many times. The V and J genes are TRBV2 and TRBJ2-5, with D perhaps matching TRBD1 (5 bases). CDR1 is SNHLY and CDR2 is FYNNEI in the germline V gene. The CDR3 is 14 residues long. The V end was cut by 8 bases, the J end by 1 base, with 14 bases between. The CDR3 loop is CASREDTFQETQYF. Written as DNA, the CDR3 is TGTGCCAGCCGAGAGGACACTTTCCAAGAGACCCAGTACTTC.

This clonotype showed up many times. The CDR3 DNA sequence: TGCGCCAGCAGCCAAGATGAGTCGAGGATTAGAAACACCATATATTTT. Translation: CASSQDESRIRNTIYF. The chain uses TRBV4-3 and TRBJ1-3; no reliable D call. The CDR3 is 16 amino acids. Trimming shortened V by 0 bases and J by 5 bases, and 14 bases separated the two germline ends. Germline V CDR1 and CDR2: LGHNA, YSLEER.

This chain uses TRBV6-1 with TRBJ2-3, with TRBD2 matching 13 bases. There are 19 residues in the CDR3. With V trimmed by 3 bases and J by 5 bases, 14 bases remained unmatched. Germline V lookup: CDR1 MNHNS, CDR2 SASEGT. The CDR3 spells CASSDGRRLAGGWLDTQYF. The CDR3 DNA is TGTGCCAGCAGTGACGGGCGGAGACTAGCGGGAGGTTGGTTAGATACGCAGTATTTT.

This clonotype was seen a handful of times. The V gene is TRBV18, the J gene TRBJ2-1, with a tentative D call TRBD2 (6 bases). CDR1 and CDR2 from the germline V gene are KGHSH and LQKENI. The CDR3 runs to 15 residues. Between the trimmed V and J ends, which lost 6 bases and 10 bases, there was a span of 22 bases. The CDR3 is CASSSPGGEIGEQFF. In nucleotides, the CDR3 is TGTGCCAGCTCTTCACCAGGCGGGGAGATCGGGGAGCAGTTCTTC.

The rearrangement links TRBV10-3 to TRBJ2-6, with a weak D call TRBD2 (7 bases). V was clipped by 2 bases and J by 0 bases, with 14 bases between them. Germline CDR1 and CDR2: ENHRY and SYGVKD. The CDR3 consists of 18 residues. In nucleotides, the CDR3 is TGTGCCATCAGTGAGCCCCGCGGGGGCGGCTCTGGGGCCAACGTCCTGACTTTC. Its protein is CAISEPRGGGSGANVLTF.

This clonotype occurred a few times. The genes are TRBV29-1 and TRBJ2-4; tentatively, D is TRBD1 (5 bases). The J call may be incorrect, as the DNA end agrees better with TRBJ1-2. The CDR3 length is 13 residues. Germline CDR1 and CDR2: SQVTM and ANQGSEA. The CDR3 spells CSAIPQGVNGYTF. The CDR3 bases are TGCAGCGCCATACCTCAGGGAGTGAATGGCTACACCTTC.

By proportion, this clonotype is medium-sized. This chain links TRBV7-3 with TRBJ2-5; D tentatively fits TRBD1 or TRBD2 (7 bases each). Per germline, CDR1 SGHTA and CDR2 FQGTGA. The CDR3 has 16 amino acids. The V end was cut by 5 bases, the J end by 1 base, with 17 bases between. This CDR3 is CASSQQGRGSQETQYF. In DNA, the CDR3 is TGTGCCAGCAGCCAACAGGGGCGGGGGTCCCAAGAGACCCAGTACTTC.

As regards this clonotype: An end of the junction differs from the germline gene, which may be a read error. The rearrangement joins TRBV6-5 to TRBJ2-6; perhaps TRBD2 as D (6 bases). Germline assignment: CDR1 MNHEY and CDR2 SVGAGI. This CDR3 is built from 10 residues. CDR3 region: CPSSYYSGTF. DNA for the CDR3: TGTCCCAGCAGTTACTATAGCGGGACTTTC.

This clonotype appeared many times. The chain employs TRBV4-2 and TRBJ2-3, with TRBD2 matching over 16 bases. Per the germline V gene, CDR1 is LGHNA and CDR2 is YNFKEQ. V was pared by 1 base and J by 3 bases, with 4 bases of the junction left unmatched. CDR3 size: 18 residues. The CDR3 here is CASSQGGLAGGQTDTQYF. CDR3 bases: TGTGCCAGCAGCCAAGGGGGACTAGCGGGGGGGCAGACAGATACGCAGTATTTT.